This T cell receptor beta chain was recorded in a study of T cells expressing NK-cell markers. Whole-study context: One of the eight sequenced donors was seronegative, whereas the other seven were HCMV-seropositive.

This CDR3 comprises 13 residues. Looked up from germline, CDR1 is SEHNR and CDR2 is FQNEAQ (reference sequence). UMIs were included in TCR beta cDNA generated by 5'RACE template switching. TCRdb reanalyzed the 5' RACE reads and collapses them to one entry per CDR3 protein, without DNA. This sample's table reports about 110,000 distinct CDR3 sequences. Source material: blood T cells: a sorted CD56 or NKG2C T cell subset, CD4+ or CD8+ T cells, or bulk PBMC T cells (not recorded which). The chain employs TRBV7-9 and TRBJ2-7; TCRdb's D call of TRBD1 is untestable without DNA. The sequence was obtained from a woman between 18 and 69 years old in good health. CDR3 residues: CASSFGQGYEQYF.